The present TCR beta chain was sequenced within a study of T cell repertoires in cytomegalovirus infection. One entry per CDR3 protein results from TCRdb running MiXCR on the reads. The table lists about 770,000 distinct CDR3 sequences, just under 30% of them singletons. The CDR3 has 16 amino acids. CDR1 and CDR2 from the germline V gene are SNHLY and FYNNEI. Between the trimmed V and J ends, which lost 3 bases and 5 bases, there was a span of 19 bases. Broader study findings: HLA-C-restricted CMV-specific TCR beta clonotypes prevailed in the ex vivo response.

Details on this clonotype: Its specificity is not known.

This sequence joins TRBV2 and TRBJ2-5, with a possible D match to TRBD1 (6 bases). The clonotype originates from a human donor in good health (CMV status not recorded). Some clones in this sample may be carry-over from other donors' samples. Sequenced material: cultured CD8+ T cells from PBMCs, taken from culture after CMV antigen stimulation. In DNA, the CDR3 is TGTGCCAGCAGTGATGAGTTACAGGGCCTCCAGGAGACCCAGTACTTC. It encodes CASSDELQGLQETQYF.